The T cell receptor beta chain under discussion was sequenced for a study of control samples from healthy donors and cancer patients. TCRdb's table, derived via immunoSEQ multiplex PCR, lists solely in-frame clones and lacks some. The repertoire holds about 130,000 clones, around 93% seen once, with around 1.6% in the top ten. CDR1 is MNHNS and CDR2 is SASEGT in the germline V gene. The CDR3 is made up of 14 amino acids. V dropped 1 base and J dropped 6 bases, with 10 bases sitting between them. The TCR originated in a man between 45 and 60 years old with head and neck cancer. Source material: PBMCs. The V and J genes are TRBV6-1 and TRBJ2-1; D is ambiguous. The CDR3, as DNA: TGTGCCAGCAGTGAAGTGGGTAGCTTCAATGAGCAGTTCTTC. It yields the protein CASSEVGSFNEQFF.